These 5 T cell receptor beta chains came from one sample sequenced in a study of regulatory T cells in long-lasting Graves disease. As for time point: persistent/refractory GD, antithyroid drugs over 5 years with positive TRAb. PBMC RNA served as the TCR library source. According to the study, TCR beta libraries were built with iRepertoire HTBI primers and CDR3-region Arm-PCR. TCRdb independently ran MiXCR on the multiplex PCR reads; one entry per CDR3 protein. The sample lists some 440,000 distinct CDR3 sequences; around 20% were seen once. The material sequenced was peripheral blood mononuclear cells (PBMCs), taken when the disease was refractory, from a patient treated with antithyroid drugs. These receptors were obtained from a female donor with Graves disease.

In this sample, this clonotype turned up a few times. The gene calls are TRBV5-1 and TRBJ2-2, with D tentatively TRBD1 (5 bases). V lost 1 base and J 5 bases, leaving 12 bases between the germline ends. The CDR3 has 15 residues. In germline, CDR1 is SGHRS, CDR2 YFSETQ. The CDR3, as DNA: TGCGCCAGCAGCTTGAACAGGCCGCGGACCGGGGAGCTGTTTTTT. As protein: CASSLNRPRTGELFF.

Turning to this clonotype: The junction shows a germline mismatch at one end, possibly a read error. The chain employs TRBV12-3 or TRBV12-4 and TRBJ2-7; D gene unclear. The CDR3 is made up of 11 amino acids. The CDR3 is CASGRSYKQYF. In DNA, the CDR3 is TGTGCCAGCGGGCGGTCCTACAAGCAGTACTTC.

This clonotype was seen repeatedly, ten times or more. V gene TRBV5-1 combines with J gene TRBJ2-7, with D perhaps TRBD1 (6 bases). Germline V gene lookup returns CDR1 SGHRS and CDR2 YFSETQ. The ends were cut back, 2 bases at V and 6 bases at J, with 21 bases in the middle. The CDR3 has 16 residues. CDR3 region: CASSFGVGQWVGEQYF. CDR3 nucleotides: TGCGCCAGCAGCTTCGGCGTCGGACAGTGGGTGGGCGAGCAGTACTTC.

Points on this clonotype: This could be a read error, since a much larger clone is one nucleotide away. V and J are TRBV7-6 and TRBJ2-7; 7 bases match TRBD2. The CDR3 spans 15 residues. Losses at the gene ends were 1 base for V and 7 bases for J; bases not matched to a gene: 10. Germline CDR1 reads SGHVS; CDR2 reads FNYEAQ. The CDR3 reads CASSLVVGASGEQYF. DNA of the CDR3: TGTGCCAGCAGCTTAGTTGTAGGGGCTAGCGGAGAGCAGTACTTC.

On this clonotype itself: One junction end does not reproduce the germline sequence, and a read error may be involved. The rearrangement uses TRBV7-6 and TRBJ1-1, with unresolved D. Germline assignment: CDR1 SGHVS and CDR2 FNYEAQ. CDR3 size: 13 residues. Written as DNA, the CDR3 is TGTGCCAGCAGCCTAGCCGTTGGGTATGAAGCTTTCTTT. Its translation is CASSLAVGYEAFF.